The entry that follows covers one T cell receptor (beta chain) sequence. The data were obtained in a study of blood T cell repertoires in COVID-19. Study context: From the United States, Italy and Spain came samples of acute and convalescent COVID-19.

Trimming took 1 base from V and 2 from J, leaving 12 bases between them. The CDR3 contains 16 residues. CDR1 SGHVS and CDR2 FQNEAQ come from the germline V gene. Original methodology: By means of reference gene primer amplification, nucleated cell counts were estimated. Sequencing was performed with immunoSEQ multiplex PCR; in TCRdb, only in-frame clones are kept and a portion is missing. The V and J calls and clone size were taken over from that table, and D and trimming were inferred from the DNA. Of tens of thousands of clones in the sample, roughly 84% are singletons; the top ten hold 25%. This clonotype was sampled from a man aged 55 to 70 with acute or convalescent COVID-19. Sample: peripheral blood. The V call is TRBV7-8, the J call TRBJ1-5; D is perhaps TRBD1 (5 bases). The CDR3 region has the DNA TGTGCCAGCAGCTTAGTGGGGGGTAGGCGCAATCAGCCCCAGCATTTT. Protein sequence: CASSLVGGRRNQPQHF. Full variable domain (remainder filled in from reference TRBV7-8 and TRBJ1-5): GAGVSQSPRYKVAKRGQDVALRCDPISGHVSLFWYQQALGQGPEFLTYFQNEAQLDKSGLPSDRFFAERPEGSVSTLKIQRTQQEDSAVYLCASSLVGGRRNQPQHFGDGTRLSIL.